The 24 T cell receptor beta chains reported below all come from one sample, sequenced in a study of T-cell memory formation after mild COVID-19. Via MiXCR, TCRdb re-called the 5' RACE reads, giving one row per CDR3 protein. The table lists 210,000 or so distinct CDR3 sequences, 10% of them singletons, with roughly 3.2% in the top ten. Sequencing was carried out using PBMCs or a T cell subset sorted from them (not recorded which). Every receptor here comes from a man between 18 and 35 years old who had mild COVID-19 (a few samples of this study predate the infection). Cell type and time point are not known.

J is TRBJ2-7 and V is TRBV10-3, with 8 bases lining up with TRBD1. CDR3 length equals 15 residues. Germline V gene sequence: CDR1 ENHRY, CDR2 SYGVKD. The V gene end was trimmed by 6 bases and the J gene end by 3 bases; junction bases not matched to a gene: 10. The CDR3 nucleotides are TGTGCCATCAGGACTGGACAGGGAGGTGGCTACGAGCAGTACTTC. It translates to CAIRTGQGGGYEQYF.

The chain's CDR3 is CASSPASLYSPNYGYTF. The CDR3 bases are TGTGCCAGCAGCCCCGCCAGTCTATACAGCCCTAACTATGGCTACACCTTC. The chain has TRBV7-2 and TRBJ1-2, with D hard to call. There are 17 residues in the CDR3. V was cut by 5 bases and J by 0 bases, with 19 bases left in between. Germline V CDR1 and CDR2: SGHTA, FQGNSA. The entire variable domain, with the rest obtained from reference TRBV7-2 and TRBJ1-2, is as follows: GAGVSQSPSNKVTEKGKDVELRCDPISGHTALYWYRQSLGQGLEFLIYFQGNSAPDKSGLPSDRFSAERTGGSVSTLTIQRTQQEDSAVYLCASSPASLYSPNYGYTFGSGTRLTVV.

The gene calls are TRBV5-1 and TRBJ2-1; D gene uncertain. Trimming stripped 2 bases from V and 7 bases from J, with 13 bases between. In germline, CDR1 is SGHRS, CDR2 YFSETQ. The CDR3 runs 14 residues. The CDR3: CASSLTGEDNEQFF. The CDR3 nucleotides read TGCGCCAGCAGCTTAACGGGCGAAGATAATGAGCAGTTCTTC.

This chain connects TRBV28 to TRBJ2-1; TRBD2 is a possible D gene (6 bases). The CDR3 has 16 residues. V shed 8 bases and J shed 7 bases, with 24 bases lying between them. CDR1 is MDHEN, CDR2 SYDVKM, per germline. The CDR3: CASRPFSGSEGNEQFF. The CDR3 bases are TGTGCCAGCCGACCATTTAGCGGCTCCGAGGGGAATGAGCAGTTCTTC.

This sequence joins TRBV20-1 and TRBJ1-2; D is undetermined. Germline-derived CDR1 and CDR2 are DFQATT and SNEGSKA (reference sequence). V lost 0 bases and J 8 bases, leaving 16 bases between the germline ends. The CDR3 extends over 14 amino acids. The CDR3 coding sequence is TGCAGTGCTAGAGATGTGTGTATCTCGGTCGGCTACACCTTC. Its translation is CSARDVCISVGYTF.

The rearrangement uses TRBV7-2 and TRBJ2-5, with 7 bases aligning to TRBD2. The CDR3 consists of 15 residues. Germline V CDR1 and CDR2: SGHTA, FQGNSA. V was pared by 3 bases and J by 1 base, with 5 bases of the junction left unmatched. The CDR3 region has the DNA TGTGCCAGCAGCTTCCTAGCGGCGGCCCAAGAGACCCAGTACTTC. It specifies CASSFLAAAQETQYF.

This clonotype was recorded many times. This chain uses TRBV7-2 with TRBJ2-5, with D possibly TRBD1 on 6 matching bases. This CDR3 is 14 amino acids long. CDR1 is SGHTA, CDR2 FQGNSA, per germline. V lost 2 bases and J lost 5, with 12 bases in between. The CDR3 is CASSLSRGWETQYF. In nucleotides, the CDR3 is TGTGCCAGCAGCTTAAGCAGGGGTTGGGAGACCCAGTACTTC.

The chain couples TRBV7-3 to TRBJ2-7; D perhaps matches TRBD1 (6 bases). Trimming removed 2 bases from V and 2 bases from J, with 16 bases in between. Germline-derived CDR1 and CDR2 are SGHTA and FQGTGA. This CDR3 comprises 16 residues. CDR3 sequence: CASSLAAGASTYEQYF. CDR3 in DNA: TGTGCCAGCAGCTTAGCGGCAGGGGCCTCCACCTACGAGCAGTACTTC.

Ten or more counts support this clonotype. V is TRBV7-8 and J is TRBJ2-3; TRBD2 agrees at 10 bases. This CDR3 is built from 16 residues. Germline CDR1 is SGHVS and CDR2 is FQNEAQ. Trimming at V came to 5 bases and at J to 0 bases, leaving 5 bases not matched to a gene. In nucleotides, the CDR3 is TGTGCCAGCAGCCCCCGGACTAGCGGTAGCACAGATACGCAGTATTTT. Translating gives CASSPRTSGSTDTQYF.

This clonotype was found many times. The chain carries TRBV18 and TRBJ1-1, with D uncertain. The germline V gene has CDR1 KGHSH and CDR2 LQKENI. Trimming pared 1 base from V and 1 base from J, leaving 10 bases between. This CDR3 comprises 15 residues. The CDR3 bases are TGTGCCAGCTCACCACTAACTGGGGAGAACACTGAAGCTTTCTTT. This codes for CASSPLTGENTEAFF.

J is TRBJ1-3 and V is TRBV9; a possible D gene is TRBD1 (5 bases). From germline, CDR1 is SGDLS and CDR2 YYNGEE. The CDR3 contains 16 residues. Trimming removed 4 bases at V and 2 bases at J, with 16 bases between. The CDR3 loop reads CASSPRGQGTGNTIYF. CDR3 sequence (DNA): TGTGCCAGCAGCCCGCGTGGGCAGGGAACTGGAAACACCATATATTTT.

This clonotype was seen a few times. The rearrangement links TRBV6-5 to TRBJ2-1, with 10 bases that match TRBD1. V dropped 1 base and J dropped 7; count of bases not matched to a gene: 4. The CDR3 is 15 residues long. Germline assignment: CDR1 MNHEY and CDR2 SVGAGI. The CDR3, as DNA: TGTGCCAGCAGTTACTGGACAGGGGGAAGGAATGAGCAGTTCTTC. Translation: CASSYWTGGRNEQFF.

Only a few counts were recorded for this clonotype. This chain joins TRBV7-9 and TRBJ2-5; TRBD2 aligns across 7 bases. The CDR3 runs 15 residues. Trimming at V came to 1 base and at J to 7 bases, leaving 9 bases not matched to a gene. Germline V gene sequence: CDR1 SEHNR, CDR2 FQNEAQ (reference sequence). The CDR3 reads CASSLEPGTIRTQYF. The CDR3 coding sequence is TGTGCCAGCAGCTTAGAACCCGGGACTATACGGACCCAGTACTTC.

This clonotype has only a few counts. The chain recombines TRBV6-2 or TRBV6-3 with TRBJ1-5; D is unresolved. The CDR3 is 13 amino acids. CDR1 and CDR2 from the germline V gene are MNHEY and SVGEGT. Deletions cut 8 bases from V and 6 bases from J, with 14 bases between. The CDR3 nucleotides read TGTGCCAGCTTCCCCCTCCGGAGTCAGCCCCAGCATTTT. Amino acids: CASFPLRSQPQHF.

This clonotype was seen many times. This sequence joins TRBV15 and TRBJ2-7; D possibly uses TRBD1 or TRBD2 (5 bases each). V lost 0 bases and J 4 bases, leaving 13 bases between the germline ends. CDR1 and CDR2 from the germline V gene are LNHNV and YYDKDF (reference sequence). This CDR3 spans 15 amino acids. In DNA, the CDR3 is TGTGCCACCAGCAGAGATCGAGGCAGGGAGTACGAGCAGTACGTC. Protein product: CATSRDRGREYEQYV.

The chain uses TRBV7-2 and TRBJ1-5; the D gene is possibly TRBD1 (5 bases). V dropped 5 bases and J dropped 0 bases, with 20 bases sitting between them. Germline CDR1 SGHTA, CDR2 FQGNSA. This CDR3 comprises 18 residues. CDR3 sequence: CASSLTQPGRLSNQPQHF. The CDR3 DNA is TGTGCCAGCAGCCTAACCCAACCGGGACGGCTTAGCAATCAGCCCCAGCATTTT.

This sequence joins TRBV20-1 and TRBJ1-1; D unclear. The CDR3 contains 15 residues. Germline CDR1 and CDR2: DFQATT and SNEGSKA (reference sequence). The V end lost 2 bases, the J end lost 5 bases, and 18 bases lay between the germline ends. The CDR3 reads CSARPAEVVRTEAFF. CDR3 DNA sequence: TGCAGTGCTAGACCAGCCGAAGTCGTAAGGACTGAAGCTTTCTTT.

The J gene is TRBJ1-2, the V gene TRBV20-1; 9 bases are a match to TRBD1. Germline trimming cut 2 bases from V and 7 bases from J; bases unmatched to any gene: 11. The CDR3 contains 15 residues. Germline V lookup: CDR1 DFQATT, CDR2 SNEGSKA (reference sequence). The CDR3 bases are TGCAGTGCTAGACACGCCGGGACAGGGTCTGGTGGCTACACCTTC. This codes for CSARHAGTGSGGYTF.

As DNA, the CDR3 is TGTGCCAGCAGACTGACAGGGACGCCCAACTATGGCTACACCTTC. It yields the protein CASRLTGTPNYGYTF. The rearrangement uses TRBV3-1 and TRBJ1-2, with 7 bases identical to TRBD1. The V and J ends lost 6 bases and 2 bases, in that order; junction bases with no gene match: 9. CDR1 and CDR2 from the germline V gene are LGHDT and YNNKEL (reference sequence). This CDR3 spans 15 amino acids.

This clonotype was observed a few times. The chain is built from TRBV20-1 and TRBJ2-7; the D call may be TRBD1 or TRBD2 (5 bases each). Germline assignment: CDR1 DFQATT and CDR2 SNEGSKA (reference sequence). V was clipped by 5 bases and J by 5 bases, with 19 bases between them. The length of the CDR3 is 14 residues. CDR3 sequence (DNA): TGCAGTGCTCCTCGTGGGGGTTCCCAGAACGAGCAGTACTTC. It yields the protein CSAPRGGSQNEQYF.

This clonotype was seen only a few times. The chain employs TRBV6-2 or TRBV6-3 and TRBJ1-1; TRBD1 is a possible D gene (5 bases). In germline, CDR1 is MNHEY, CDR2 SVGEGT. The CDR3 runs to 13 residues. V gave up 9 bases and J gave up 2 bases, with 13 bases separating them. This CDR3 is CASKDSVNTEAFF. The DNA for the CDR3 is TGTGCCAGTAAAGACAGTGTCAACACTGAAGCTTTCTTT.

The gene calls are TRBV6-5 and TRBJ2-3; D is unclear. Germline V gene sequence: CDR1 MNHEY, CDR2 SVGAGI. This CDR3 comprises 15 residues. V dropped 2 bases and J dropped 13 bases, with 22 bases sitting between them. The CDR3 DNA is TGTGCCAGCAGTTACATCAGAGACCCCCGTATCCTAGAGTATTTT. This encodes CASSYIRDPRILEYF.

This clonotype showed up just a few times. The rearrangement joins TRBV18 to TRBJ1-4; D ambiguous. This CDR3 is built from 15 residues. Germline V gene data show CDR1 as KGHSH and CDR2 as LQKENI. Between the trimmed V and J ends, which lost 0 bases and 5 bases, there was a span of 10 bases. CDR3 loop: CASSPPVGRNEKLFF. CDR3 coding DNA: TGTGCCAGCTCACCACCGGTCGGGAGAAATGAAAAACTGTTTTTT.

The J gene is TRBJ1-1, the V gene TRBV5-1; 9 positions match TRBD1. The germline gives CDR1 SGHRS, CDR2 YFSETQ. J was trimmed by 7 bases and V by 0 bases; bases with no gene match: 4. This CDR3 contains 14 residues. CDR3 region: CASSLGQGVGEAFF. In DNA form, the CDR3 reads TGCGCCAGCAGCTTGGGACAGGGGGTGGGTGAAGCTTTCTTT. The full variable domain, its missing parts supplied by reference TRBV5-1 and TRBJ1-1, is KAGVTQTPRYLIKTRGQQVTLSCSPISGHRSVSWYQQTPGQGLQFLFEYFSETQRNKGNFPGRFSGRQFSNSRSEMNVSTLELGDSALYLCASSLGQGVGEAFFGQGTRLTVV.